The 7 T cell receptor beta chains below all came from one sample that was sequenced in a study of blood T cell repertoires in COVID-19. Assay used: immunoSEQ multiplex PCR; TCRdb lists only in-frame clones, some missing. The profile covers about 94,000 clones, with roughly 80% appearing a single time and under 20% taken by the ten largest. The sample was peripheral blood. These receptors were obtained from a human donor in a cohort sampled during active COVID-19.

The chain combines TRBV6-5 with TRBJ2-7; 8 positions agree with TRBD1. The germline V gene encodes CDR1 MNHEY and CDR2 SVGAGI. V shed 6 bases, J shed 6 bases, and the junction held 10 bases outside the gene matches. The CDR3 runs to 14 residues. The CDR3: CASSPGQAFSEQYF. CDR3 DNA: TGTGCCAGCAGCCCGGGACAGGCCTTTAGCGAGCAGTACTTC.

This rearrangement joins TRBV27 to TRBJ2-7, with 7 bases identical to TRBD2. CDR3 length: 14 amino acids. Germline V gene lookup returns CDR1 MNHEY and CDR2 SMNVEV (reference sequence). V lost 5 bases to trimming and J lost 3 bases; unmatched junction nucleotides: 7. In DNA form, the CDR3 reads TGTGCCAGCAGTGGTCCTAGCGGTGACTACGAGCAGTACTTC. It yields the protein CASSGPSGDYEQYF.

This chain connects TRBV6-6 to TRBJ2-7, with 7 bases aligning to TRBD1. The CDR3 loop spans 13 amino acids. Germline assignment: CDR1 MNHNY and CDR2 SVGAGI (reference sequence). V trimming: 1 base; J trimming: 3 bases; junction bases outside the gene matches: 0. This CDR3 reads CASSYWDSYEQYF. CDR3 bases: TGTGCCAGCAGTTACTGGGACAGCTACGAGCAGTACTTC.

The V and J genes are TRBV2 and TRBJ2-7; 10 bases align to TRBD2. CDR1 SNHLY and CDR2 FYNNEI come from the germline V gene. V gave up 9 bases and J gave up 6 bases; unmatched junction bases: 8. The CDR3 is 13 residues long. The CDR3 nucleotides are TGTGCCAGTACTCCCCTAGCGGGAGTCGAGCAGTACTTC. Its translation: CASTPLAGVEQYF.

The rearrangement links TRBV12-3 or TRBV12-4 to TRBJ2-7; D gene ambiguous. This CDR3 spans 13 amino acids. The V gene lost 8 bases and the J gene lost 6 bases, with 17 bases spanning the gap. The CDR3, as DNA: TGTGCCAGCCTTCACGGTCCAACGGGCGAGCAGTACTTC. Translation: CASLHGPTGEQYF.

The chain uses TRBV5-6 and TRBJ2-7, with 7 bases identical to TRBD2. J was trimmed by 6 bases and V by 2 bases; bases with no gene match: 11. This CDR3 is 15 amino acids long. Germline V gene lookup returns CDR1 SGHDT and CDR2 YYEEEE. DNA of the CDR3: TGTGCCAGCAGCTTACAAGGGCGGGAGCTCATCGAGCAGTACTTC. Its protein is CASSLQGRELIEQYF.

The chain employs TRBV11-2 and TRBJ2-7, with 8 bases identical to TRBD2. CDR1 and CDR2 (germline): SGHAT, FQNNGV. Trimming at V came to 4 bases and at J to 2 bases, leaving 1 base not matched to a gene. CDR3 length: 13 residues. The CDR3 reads CASSYSGTYEQYF. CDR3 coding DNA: TGTGCCAGCAGCTATAGCGGGACCTACGAGCAGTACTTC.